The 5 T cell receptor beta chains given below trace back to one sample, sequenced in a study of T cells in Graves' hyperthyroidism and ophthalmopathy. RNA transcripts provided the source from which TCR beta CDR3 regions were amplified. The HTBI primer set was used in a first-round RT-PCR of the TCR CDR3. Each CDR3 protein gets one entry after TCRdb re-called the multiplex PCR reads with MiXCR. The sample records hundreds of thousands of distinct CDR3 sequences, approximately 40% being singletons. Material: blood. The receptors originated from a woman in her thirties or forties with Graves' hyperthyroidism.

The count of this clonotype is one. The V and J genes are TRBV2 and TRBJ1-6; 7 bases line up with TRBD1. The CDR3 runs to 14 residues. CDR1 SNHLY and CDR2 FYNNEI come from the germline V gene. V lost 8 bases and J lost 10; bases outside the gene matches: 11. The DNA for the CDR3 is TGTGCCAGCCCGCGGACAGGAGGATGGTCACCCCTCCACTTT. Translation: CASPRTGGWSPLHF. Full variable domain (outside the CDR3, taken from reference TRBV2 and TRBJ1-6): EPEVTQTPSHQVTQMGQEVILRCVPISNHLYFYWYRQILGQKVEFLVSFYNNEISEKSEIFDDQFSVERPDGSNFTLKIRSTKLEDSAMYFCASPRTGGWSPLHFGNGTRLTVT.

This clonotype appeared many times. The rearrangement links TRBV10-3 to TRBJ1-4; D remains unclear. Trimming cost V 1 base and J 8 bases, with 8 bases left between them. CDR3 length equals 13 residues. Germline CDR1 reads ENHRY; CDR2 reads SYGVKD. This CDR3 is CAISEYGGEKLFF. CDR3 sequence (DNA): TGTGCCATCAGTGAGTATGGAGGAGAAAAACTGTTTTTT.

This clonotype has just a few counts. The chain carries TRBV5-1 and TRBJ1-2; no clear D. This CDR3 has 16 residues. With 5 bases removed from V and 0 bases from J, the gap between germline ends came to 17 bases. Germline lookup yields CDR1 SGHRS and CDR2 YFSETQ. CDR3 amino acids: CASSYWTVNPNYGYTF. The CDR3 coding sequence is TGCGCCAGCAGTTATTGGACGGTCAATCCTAACTATGGCTACACCTTC.

As regards this clonotype: A much larger clone differs from this one at a single base, so this may be a read error. This chain connects TRBV20-1 to TRBJ1-2; TRBD1 matches at 9 bases. CDR3 length equals 14 residues. Per the germline V gene, CDR1 is DFQATT and CDR2 is SNEGSKA (reference sequence). Losses at the gene ends were 6 bases for V and 10 bases for J; bases not matched to a gene: 15. CDR3 region: CSAYLPDRGDAYTF. Written as DNA, the CDR3 is TGCAGTGCCTACCTTCCGGACAGGGGCGATGCCTACACCTTC.

This clonotype has just a few counts. J is TRBJ2-5 and V is TRBV7-3; no definite D call. CDR1 and CDR2 from the germline V gene are SGHTA and FQGTGA. The V end lost 5 bases, the J end lost 1 base, and 11 bases lay between the germline ends. CDR3 length: 14 amino acids. The CDR3 nucleotides read TGTGCCAGCAGCCCAGCTGCATCCCAAGAGACCCAGTACTTC. Translating it yields CASSPAASQETQYF.